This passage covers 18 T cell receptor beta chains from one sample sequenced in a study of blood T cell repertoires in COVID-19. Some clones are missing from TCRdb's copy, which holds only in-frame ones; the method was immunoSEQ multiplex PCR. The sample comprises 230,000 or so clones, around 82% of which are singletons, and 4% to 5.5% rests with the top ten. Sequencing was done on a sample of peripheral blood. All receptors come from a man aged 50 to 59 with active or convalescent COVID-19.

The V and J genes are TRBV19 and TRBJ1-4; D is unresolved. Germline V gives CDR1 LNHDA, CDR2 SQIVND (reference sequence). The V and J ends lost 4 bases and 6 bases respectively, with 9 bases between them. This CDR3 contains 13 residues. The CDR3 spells CASSKKTDEKLFF. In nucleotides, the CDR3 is TGTGCCAGTAGTAAGAAAACAGATGAAAAACTGTTTTTT.

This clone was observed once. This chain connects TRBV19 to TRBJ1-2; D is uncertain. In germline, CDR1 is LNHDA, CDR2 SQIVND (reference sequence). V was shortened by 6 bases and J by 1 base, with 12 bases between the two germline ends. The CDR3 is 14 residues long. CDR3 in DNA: TGTGCCAGTAGCGGCGGAAGACTTAACTATGGCTACACCTTC. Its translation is CASSGGRLNYGYTF.

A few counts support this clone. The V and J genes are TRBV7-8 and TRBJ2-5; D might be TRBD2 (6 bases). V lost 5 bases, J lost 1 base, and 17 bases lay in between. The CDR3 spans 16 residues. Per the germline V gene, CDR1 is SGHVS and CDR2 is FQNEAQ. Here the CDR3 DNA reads TGTGCCAGCAGCCCCCTCCTGCGGGGATTCCAAGAGACCCAGTACTTC. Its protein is CASSPLLRGFQETQYF.

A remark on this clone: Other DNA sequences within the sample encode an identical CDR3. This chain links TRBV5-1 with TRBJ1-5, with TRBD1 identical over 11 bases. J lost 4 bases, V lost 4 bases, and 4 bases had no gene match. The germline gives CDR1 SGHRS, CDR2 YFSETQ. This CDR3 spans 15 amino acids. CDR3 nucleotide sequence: TGCGCCAGCAGCCTGGGACAGGGGGAAAATCAGCCCCAGCATTTT. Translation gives CASSLGQGENQPQHF.

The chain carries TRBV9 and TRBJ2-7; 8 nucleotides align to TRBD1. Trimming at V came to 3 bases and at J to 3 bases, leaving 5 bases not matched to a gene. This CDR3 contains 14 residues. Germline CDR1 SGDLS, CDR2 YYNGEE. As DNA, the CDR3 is TGTGCCAGCAGCGCGGGACAGGACCTCTACGAGCAGTACTTC. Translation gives CASSAGQDLYEQYF.

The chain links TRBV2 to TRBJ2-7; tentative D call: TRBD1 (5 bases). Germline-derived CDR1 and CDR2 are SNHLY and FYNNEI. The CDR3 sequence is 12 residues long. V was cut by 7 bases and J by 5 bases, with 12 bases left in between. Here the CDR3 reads CASTGRVNEQYF. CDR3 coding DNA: TGTGCCAGCACGGGCAGGGTCAACGAGCAGTACTTC.

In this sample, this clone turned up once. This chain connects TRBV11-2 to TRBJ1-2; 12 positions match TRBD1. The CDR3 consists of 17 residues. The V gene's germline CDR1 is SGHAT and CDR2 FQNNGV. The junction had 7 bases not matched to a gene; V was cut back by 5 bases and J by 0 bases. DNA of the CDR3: TGTGCCAGCAGCCAAGGGACAGGGGGCTATTCTAACTATGGCTACACCTTC. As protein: CASSQGTGGYSNYGYTF.

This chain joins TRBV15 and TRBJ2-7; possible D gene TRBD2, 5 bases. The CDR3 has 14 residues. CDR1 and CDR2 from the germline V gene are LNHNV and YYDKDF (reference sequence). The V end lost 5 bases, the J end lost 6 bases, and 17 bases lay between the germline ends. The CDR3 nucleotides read TGTGCCACCAGCCGAGCTACCGTTCGGGGCGAGCAGTACTTC. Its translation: CATSRATVRGEQYF.

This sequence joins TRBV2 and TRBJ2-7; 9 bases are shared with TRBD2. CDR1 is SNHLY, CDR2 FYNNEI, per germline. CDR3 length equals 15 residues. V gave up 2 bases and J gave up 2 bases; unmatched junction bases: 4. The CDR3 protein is CASSESGGGAYEQYF. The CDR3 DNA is TGTGCCAGCAGTGAAAGTGGCGGGGGGGCCTACGAGCAGTACTTC.

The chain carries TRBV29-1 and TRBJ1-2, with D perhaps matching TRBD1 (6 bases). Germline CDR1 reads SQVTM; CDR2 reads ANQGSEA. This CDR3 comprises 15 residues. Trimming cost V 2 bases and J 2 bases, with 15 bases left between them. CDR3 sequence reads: CSVELVRGGNYGYTF. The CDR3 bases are TGCAGCGTTGAACTCGTCAGGGGAGGGAACTATGGCTACACCTTC.

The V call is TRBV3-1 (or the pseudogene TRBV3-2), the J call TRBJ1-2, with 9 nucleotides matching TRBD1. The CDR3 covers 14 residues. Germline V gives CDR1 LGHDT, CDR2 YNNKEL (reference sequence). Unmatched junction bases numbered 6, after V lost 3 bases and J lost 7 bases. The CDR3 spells CASSHPGTGFGYTF. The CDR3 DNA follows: TGTGCCAGCAGCCATCCCGGGACAGGGTTTGGCTACACCTTC.

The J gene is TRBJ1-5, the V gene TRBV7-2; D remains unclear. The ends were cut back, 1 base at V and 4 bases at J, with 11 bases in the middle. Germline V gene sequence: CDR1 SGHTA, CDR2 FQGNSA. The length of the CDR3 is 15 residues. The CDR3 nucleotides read TGTGCCAGCAGCTTAGTTTTCGGCGGGAATCAGCCCCAGCATTTT. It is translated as CASSLVFGGNQPQHF.

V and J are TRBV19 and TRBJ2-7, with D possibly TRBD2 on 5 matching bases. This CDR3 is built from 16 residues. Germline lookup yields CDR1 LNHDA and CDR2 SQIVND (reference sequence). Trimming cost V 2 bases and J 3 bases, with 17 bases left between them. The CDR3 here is CASSIRRGPSYYEQYF. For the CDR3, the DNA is TGTGCCAGTAGTATACGCAGAGGGCCCTCTTACTACGAGCAGTACTTC.

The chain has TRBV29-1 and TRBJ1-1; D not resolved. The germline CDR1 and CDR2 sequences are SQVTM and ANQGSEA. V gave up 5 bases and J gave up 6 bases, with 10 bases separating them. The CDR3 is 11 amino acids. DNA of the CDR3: TGCAGCGTTTCCTTATCCTCTGAAGCTTTCTTT. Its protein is CSVSLSSEAFF.

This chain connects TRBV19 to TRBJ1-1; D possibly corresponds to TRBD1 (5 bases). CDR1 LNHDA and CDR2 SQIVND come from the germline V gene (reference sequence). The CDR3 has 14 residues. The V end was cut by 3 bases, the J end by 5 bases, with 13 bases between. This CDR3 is CASSMPGLSTEAFF. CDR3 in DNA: TGTGCCAGTAGTATGCCGGGACTTTCGACTGAAGCTTTCTTT.

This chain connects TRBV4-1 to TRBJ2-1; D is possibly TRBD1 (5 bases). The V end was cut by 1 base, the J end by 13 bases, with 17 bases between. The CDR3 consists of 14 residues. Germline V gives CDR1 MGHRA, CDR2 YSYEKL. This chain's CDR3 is CASSQATRTTKQFF. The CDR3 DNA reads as TGCGCCAGCAGCCAAGCGACGAGGACAACTAAACAGTTCTTC.

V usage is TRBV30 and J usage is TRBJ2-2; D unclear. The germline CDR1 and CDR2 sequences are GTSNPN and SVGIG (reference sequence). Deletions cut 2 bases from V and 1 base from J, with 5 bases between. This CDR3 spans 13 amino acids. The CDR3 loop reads CAWSILNTGELFF. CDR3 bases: TGTGCCTGGAGTATCCTGAACACCGGGGAGCTGTTTTTT.

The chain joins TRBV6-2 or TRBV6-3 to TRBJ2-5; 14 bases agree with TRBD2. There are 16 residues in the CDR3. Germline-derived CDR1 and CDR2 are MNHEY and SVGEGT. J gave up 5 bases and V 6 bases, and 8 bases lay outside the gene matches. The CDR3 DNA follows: TGTGCCAGCAGCATGGGACTAGCGGGGGCGGTGGAGACCCAGTACTTC. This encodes CASSMGLAGAVETQYF.